This T cell receptor (beta chain) was sequenced during a study of vaccination effects on CD4 cells after COVID-19. Study in general: It was a median of 72 days after the second dose that post-vaccine samples were obtained.

V was cut by 5 bases and J by 2 bases, with 10 bases left in between. Looked up from germline, CDR1 is SGHAT and CDR2 is FQNNGV. There are 13 residues in the CDR3. Clones were sequenced by immunoSEQ multiplex PCR, and TCRdb holds only the in-frame ones, with some missing. Here the sample spans approximately 15,000 clones, about 77% being singletons. Details on this clone: As yet, its antigen is unknown.

ViraFEST expansion of antigen-specific CD4+ T cells with viral peptide pools preceded sequencing. Researchers isolated CD4+ T cells once 9 to 11 days of culture had elapsed. Each person got two doses of an mRNA SARS-CoV-2 vaccine, BNT162b2 or mRNA-1273. For each well, about 2 million PBMC were cultured with around 9.8 IU/ml IL-2 and around 9.6 ug/ml peptides. The source material was CD4+ T cells from PBMCs cultured with HCoV-NL63 spike peptides, sampled after COVID-19 vaccination. V and J are TRBV11-2 and TRBJ2-7; no reliable D call. The clonotype comes from a human donor who received a COVID-19 vaccine. For the CDR3, the DNA is TGTGCCAGCAGCCCTACTAATACCTACGAGCAGTACTTC. Amino acids: CASSPTNTYEQYF.